This T cell receptor (beta chain) was identified during a study of T cells in Graves' hyperthyroidism and ophthalmopathy. Study-level background: Sampling of peripheral blood happened at initial diagnosis, prior to any treatment. Study results and caveats: A median about 7 months before onset, the model predicted ophthalmopathy. Classification by a 13 V-J model distinguished ophthalmopathy from stable hyperthyroidism.

The CDR3 regions of TCR beta were amplified from RNA transcripts. HTBI primers were the set used in a first-round RT-PCR of the TCR CDR3. TCRdb re-called the multiplex PCR reads through MiXCR, storing one row per CDR3 protein. The sample holds about 740,000 distinct CDR3 sequences; around 15% are singletons and the top ten take about a tenth. The source of the PBMCs was less than 12 ml of fresh peripheral blood. V gave up 3 bases and J gave up 4 bases, with 8 bases separating them. Germline V gives CDR1 SGHRS, CDR2 YFSETQ. The CDR3 totals 13 residues. In its sample, this clonotype was seen many times. The antigen is unknown.

V and J are TRBV5-1 and TRBJ1-5, with unresolved D. The receptor's source is a woman under 30 with Graves' hyperthyroidism. Input material: blood. CDR3 amino acids: CASSSTPNQPQHF. As DNA, the CDR3 is TGCGCCAGCAGCTCAACACCTAATCAGCCCCAGCATTTT.